Included here is one TCR beta chain sequence, with context. Its binding antigen is unknown. No quality values exist for individual bases; no much larger clone is one base distant. The sample belongs to a study of OX40 agonist ivuxolimab in advanced cancers. The study in broad terms: Ivuxolimab was an agonistic, fully human IgG2 monoclonal antibody directed against OX40 (CD134), a costimulatory receptor. A male proportion of around 83% and a mean age of 60 years, ranging from 23 to 79, were recorded for the dose-escalation cohort. The paper reports the monotherapy dose-escalation portion (N ≈ 50 patients) of the phase I ivuxolimab trial. Of the roughly 51 patients in dose escalation, about 20 had hepatocellular carcinoma, some 15 had melanoma, 9 had renal cell carcinoma and 9 had head and neck cancer. The point of sequencing TCRbeta in the periphery was to test whether ivuxolimab changed TCR sequence diversity and drove clonal T-cell expansion. Patients were allowed to have had prior anti-PD-1, anti-PD-L1 or anti-CTLA-4 therapy, and roughly 40% of the dose-escalation patients had previously received checkpoint inhibitors. Intravenous ivuxolimab was administered to patients every 2 weeks at six dose levels: 0.01, 0.1, 0.3, 1.5, 3 and 10 mg/kg. Partial responses were achieved by three dose-escalation patients, of whom one had hepatocellular carcinoma and two had cutaneous melanoma. The full study reports these points: In the 0.1-3.0 mg/kg groups, partial responders had among the lowest normalized peripheral clonal expansion, particularly in CD8+ T cells. Antigen specificity was not determined for the clonally expanded peripheral T cells. At doses of 0.1 to 3.0 mg/kg, clonal expansion of both CD4+ and CD8+ T cells in blood was seen between baseline and week 6. On average, CD8+ T cells showed more expanded clones than CD4+ T cells after ivuxolimab. Low levels of normalized T-cell clonal expansion were also seen in some patients who did not respond.

Trimmed from V: 5 bases; trimmed from J: 8 bases; junction bases lacking a gene match: 11. The CDR3 holds 15 amino acids from the cysteine to the phenylalanine. The DNA shown is the 45-base CDR3, in frame from base 1. From the germline V gene, CDR1 is SGHVS and CDR2 is FNYEAQ. Genomic DNA was isolated from the sorted cells so that the TCRbeta CDR3 region could be sequenced. The immunoSEQ Assay was used to sequence the TCRbeta CDR3 regions. The source is immuneACCESS, and TCRdb retained only in-frame sequences with V and J called. Part of the clones is not carried over; for the studies checked, unresolved V genes explain less than half of this, and the remainder is unexplained. The table for this sample lists some 72,000 clones; 85% to 95% of them were counted only once. The ten biggest clones cover roughly 11% of the sample. Patients with a history of autoimmune disease or receiving systemic immunosuppression were excluded from the trial. Peripheral blood for TCR sequencing was collected from all dose cohorts at baseline, on cycle 4 day 1, and on cycle 7 day 1. Samples were obtained from an open-label, multicenter, first-in-human phase I dose-escalation trial of ivuxolimab. Adults with locally advanced or metastatic head and neck squamous cell, hepatocellular, melanoma or renal cell carcinoma were enrolled in the trial. Before TCR sequencing, CD4+ T cells and CD8+ T cells from peripheral blood were sorted into separate populations.

The V and J segments used are TRBV7-6 and TRBJ1-4, with 7 junctional bases fitting TRBD1. Sequences were derived from CD4+ or CD8+ T cells sorted from blood, sampled in a trial of the OX40 agonist ivuxolimab. This TCR was sampled from an adult with an advanced solid tumor such as melanoma, head and neck, liver or kidney cancer. The bases read TGTGCCAGCAGCCATCCGGGACAGTCTCAAGAAAAACTGTTTTTT. It is translated as CASSHPGQSQEKLFF. The CDR3 plus the reference TRBV7-6 and TRBJ1-4 genes for the other parts give the full variable domain: GAGVSQSPRYKVTKRGQDVALRCDPISGHVSLYWYRQALGQGPEFLTYFNYEAQQDKSGLPNDRFSAERPEGSISTLTIQRTEQRDSAMYRCASSHPGQSQEKLFFGSGTQLSVL.